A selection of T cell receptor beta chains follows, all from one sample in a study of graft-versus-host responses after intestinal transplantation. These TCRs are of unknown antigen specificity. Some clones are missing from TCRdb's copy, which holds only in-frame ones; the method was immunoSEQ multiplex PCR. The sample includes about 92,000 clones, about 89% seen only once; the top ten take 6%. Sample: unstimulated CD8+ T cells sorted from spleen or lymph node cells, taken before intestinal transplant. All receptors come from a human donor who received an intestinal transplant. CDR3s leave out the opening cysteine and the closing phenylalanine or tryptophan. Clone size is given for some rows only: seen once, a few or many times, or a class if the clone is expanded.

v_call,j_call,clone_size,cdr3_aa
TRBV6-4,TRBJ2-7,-,ASSDLSRRMAREQY
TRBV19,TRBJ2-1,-,ASSRTGTYIDEQF
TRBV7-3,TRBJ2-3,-,ASSPAGVDTQY
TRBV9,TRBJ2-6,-,ASSVSVLGGPGANVLT
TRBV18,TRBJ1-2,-,ASSPQGRLVYGYT
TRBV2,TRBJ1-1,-,ATPANTEAF
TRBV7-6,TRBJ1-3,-,ASSLGSGVGNTIY
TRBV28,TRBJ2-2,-,ASSVDWTQGGGELF
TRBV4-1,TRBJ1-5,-,ASSQDGGILNQPQH
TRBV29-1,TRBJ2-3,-,SVEAGLRTDTQY
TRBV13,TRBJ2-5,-,ASSPGGGQETQY
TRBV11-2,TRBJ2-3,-,ASSVGDSGQGPDTQY
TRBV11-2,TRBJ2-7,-,ASSLEAGGPYEQY
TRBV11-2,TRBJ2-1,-,ASSLDPNGGGLYNEQF
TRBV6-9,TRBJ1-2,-,ASRLGGDGYT
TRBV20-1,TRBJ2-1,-,SASRGREQF
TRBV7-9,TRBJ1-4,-,ASSPPPLAANEKLF
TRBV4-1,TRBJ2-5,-,ASSPGEGQETQY
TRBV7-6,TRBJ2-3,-,ASSRLADTDTQY
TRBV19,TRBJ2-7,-,ASSPSGSPYEQY
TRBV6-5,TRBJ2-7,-,ASSYGGDLYEQY
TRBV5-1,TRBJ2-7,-,ASSQTSGASYEQY
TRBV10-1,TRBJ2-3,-,ASSLLEITDTQY
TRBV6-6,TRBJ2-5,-,ASREGETQY
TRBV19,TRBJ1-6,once,ASSTPWATANNSPLH
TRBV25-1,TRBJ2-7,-,ASSREQGVRGGIYEQY
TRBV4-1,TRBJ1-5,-,ASSQDGQGGYDNQPQH
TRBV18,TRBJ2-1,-,ASSLASGSLNEQF
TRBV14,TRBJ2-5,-,ASSQGGGQGPGSPQETQY